This is a list of T cell receptor beta chains from one sample in a study of blood T cell repertoires in COVID-19. The method was immunoSEQ multiplex PCR; TCRdb's version includes in-frame clones alone and lacks a portion of them. This sample has around 77,000 clones, with more than 90% found just once. The sample was peripheral blood. These receptors all stem from a woman of 80 years or more with active or convalescent COVID-19. Each CDR3 is given with its conserved first and last residue. D genes are given only for firm matches. Clone size, where shown, is once, few, many, or a class for clones that have expanded.

clone size	V gene	D gene	J gene	CDR3 DNA	CDR3 protein
.	TRBV9	.	TRBJ1-3	TGTGCCAGCAGCCAGGGTGGAAACACCATATATTTT	CASSQGGNTIYF
.	TRBV19	.	TRBJ1-5	TGTGCCACGCCCCTTGCCGGTAATCAGCCCCAGCATTTT	CATPLAGNQPQHF
.	TRBV10-2	.	TRBJ1-1	TGCGCCAGCAGGGCGGGACCGAACACTGAAGCTTTCTTT	CASRAGPNTEAFF
few	TRBV7-3	TRBD1	TRBJ1-5	TGTGCCAGCAGCTCCACAGCAGGGGGAGGAAGCAATCAGCCCCAGCATTTT	CASSSTAGGGSNQPQHF
.	TRBV2	TRBD1	TRBJ1-5	TGTGCCAGCAGACTCCGCCACCTCCTCGGACAGGGCAATCAGCCCCAGCATTTT	CASRLRHLLGQGNQPQHF
.	TRBV5-4	TRBD1	TRBJ1-2	TGTGCCAGCAGCCAACCCGGGACAGGGGGCGATTCTGGCTACACCTTC	CASSQPGTGGDSGYTF
.	TRBV3-1/TRBV3-2	TRBD1	TRBJ1-4	TGTGCCAGCAGCCAGGTTCGGACGACAGGGGATTTGACTAATGAAAAACTGTTTTTT	CASSQVRTTGDLTNEKLFF
once	TRBV20-1	.	TRBJ1-6	TGCAGTGCTAGTTCCGTCAATTCACCCCTCCACTTT	CSASSVNSPLHF
.	TRBV5-1	.	TRBJ1-5	TGCGCCAGCAGCTTGGCACAAGGGGAGCCCCAGCATTTT	CASSLAQGEPQHF
.	TRBV14	TRBD1	TRBJ1-2	TGTGCCAGCAGCCAAGATCGGACAGGGGCTGGGGGCTACACCTTC	CASSQDRTGAGGYTF
.	TRBV5-1	.	TRBJ1-1	TGCGCCAGCAGCCATGGACAAATGAACACTGAAGCTTTCTTT	CASSHGQMNTEAFF
.	TRBV7-6	TRBD2	TRBJ2-1	TGTGCCAGCAGCTTAGCCGAAGGACTAGCGGGGGCCCACAATGAGCAGTTCTTC	CASSLAEGLAGAHNEQFF
once	TRBV24-1	.	TRBJ1-3	TGTGCCACCAGTGATTCCCGGGCTGGAAACACCATATATTTT	CATSDSRAGNTIYF
.	TRBV18	.	TRBJ1-2	TGTGCCAGCTCACTATTCCTCAGGTATTTATGGTATGGCTACACCTTC	CASSLFLRYLWYGYTF
.	TRBV6-5	.	TRBJ2-2	TGTGCCAGCAGTTACCGTCCCGGGATGGGCGGGGAGCTGTTTTTT	CASSYRPGMGGELFF
.	TRBV27	.	TRBJ1-2	TGTGCCAGCAGTGTGGGGGGTTATAGTGGCTACACCTTC	CASSVGGYSGYTF
.	TRBV11-1	.	TRBJ2-2	TGTGCCAGCAGCTTAGCGAGGCACGGGCAGGGAAACACCGGGGAGCTGTTTTTT	CASSLARHGQGNTGELFF
.	TRBV5-6	.	TRBJ2-1	TGTGCCAGCAGCTTGGAGTGGCTTCGGGTTGAGCAGTTCTTC	CASSLEWLRVEQFF
.	TRBV7-2	TRBD1	TRBJ2-7	TGTGCCAGCAGCGGCACAGGGGAAGGGTACGAGCAGTACTTC	CASSGTGEGYEQYF
.	TRBV5-1	TRBD2	TRBJ2-1	TGCGCCAGCAGCTTGGGGACGCGGGAGGGAGATGAGCAGTTCTTC	CASSLGTREGDEQFF
.	TRBV7-2	.	TRBJ1-4	TGTGCCAGCAGCTTAGGCCTGGGCTGGGAAAAACTGTTTTTT	CASSLGLGWEKLFF
.	TRBV4-1	.	TRBJ2-5	TGCGCCAGCAGCGCCACCACCGGGTCTAGAGAGACCCAGTACTTC	CASSATTGSRETQYF
.	TRBV5-5	.	TRBJ1-2	TGTGCCAGCAGCTTGGCAGCCAGGGGTGACTATGGCTACACCTTC	CASSLAARGDYGYTF
.	TRBV30	.	TRBJ1-6	TGTGCCTGGAGTCCGAATCGGGGTTCACCCCTCCACTTT	CAWSPNRGSPLHF
.	TRBV27	.	TRBJ1-2	TGTGCCAGCAGTTTGCGGCAGGGTGATGGCTACACCTTC	CASSLRQGDGYTF
.	TRBV7-2	.	TRBJ1-5	TGTGCCAGCAGCTTAGAACGAGGTATTAATCAGCCCCAGCATTTT	CASSLERGINQPQHF
.	TRBV28	TRBD1	TRBJ2-1	TGTGCCAGCAGTTTCCCCTCCGGGACAGGGGGCGGGAATGAGCAGTTCTTC	CASSFPSGTGGGNEQFF
.	TRBV27	.	TRBJ1-2	TGTGCCAGCAGTTCCTCAACGGGAGGGTGGAATGGCTACACCTTC	CASSSSTGGWNGYTF
.	TRBV7-6	.	TRBJ2-3	TGTGCCAGCAGCTCCCCGGTTGTGGGGGGCGCGGGGGCAGATACGCAGTATTTT	CASSSPVVGGAGADTQYF
.	TRBV15	TRBD1	TRBJ1-4	TGTGCCACCAGCAGGAATACAGGGGTGAATGAAAAACTGTTTTTT	CATSRNTGVNEKLFF
few	TRBV18	TRBD1	TRBJ1-1	TGTGCCAGCTCACCGCGGACAGGGGAAGCTTTCTTT	CASSPRTGEAFF
.	TRBV28	.	TRBJ1-5	TGTGCCAGCAGGGGCAGTAATCAGCCCCAGCATTTT	CASRGSNQPQHF
.	TRBV9	.	TRBJ2-7	TGTGCCAGCAGCGTAGAACAGAACTACGAGCAGTACTTC	CASSVEQNYEQYF
.	TRBV13	TRBD1	TRBJ1-1	TGTGCCAGCAGCTCGAGGACAGGGACGAACACTGAAGCTTTCTTT	CASSSRTGTNTEAFF
.	TRBV28	.	TRBJ2-7	TGTGCCAGCAGTTTAAGCTGGGAGCAGTACTTC	CASSLSWEQYF
.	TRBV18	.	TRBJ2-5	TGTGCCAGCTCACCAGGGGCCCAAGAGACCCAGTACTTC	CASSPGAQETQYF
.	TRBV5-1	TRBD1	TRBJ2-2	TGCGCCAGCAGCTTGCGGACAGGGCTAAACACCGGGGAGCTGTTTTTT	CASSLRTGLNTGELFF
.	TRBV28	.	TRBJ1-2	TGTGCCAGCAGTTTAGTGCCAGGCAACTATGGCTACACCTTC	CASSLVPGNYGYTF
.	TRBV7-9	.	TRBJ2-7	TGTGCCAGCAGCTTAGAGTACAGATCCTACGAGCAGTACTTC	CASSLEYRSYEQYF
.	TRBV6-5	TRBD2	TRBJ2-3	TGTGCCAGCGGGACTGCGGGGGGCCGGGCAGATACGCAGTATTTT	CASGTAGGRADTQYF
.	TRBV5-4	.	TRBJ1-4	TGTGCCAGCAGCTTTACAGGGCCCGGTGAAAAACTGTTTTTT	CASSFTGPGEKLFF
.	TRBV4-3	.	TRBJ1-2	TGCGCCAGCAGCCAAGACCGGACTGATGGCTACACCTTC	CASSQDRTDGYTF
.	TRBV4-2	TRBD2	TRBJ2-1	TGTGCCAGCAGCCAAGATGGCCTAGCGGGGGGGCGTGCCTACAATGAGCAGTTCTTC	CASSQDGLAGGRAYNEQFF
.	TRBV6-1	.	TRBJ1-6	TGTGCCAGCAGTGAAGTGGTCAGAAATTCACCCCTCCACTTT	CASSEVVRNSPLHF
.	TRBV6-6	.	TRBJ1-1	TGTGCCAGCAACTGGGGGCTAGACACTGAAGCTTTCTTT	CASNWGLDTEAFF
.	TRBV7-2	.	TRBJ1-4	TGTGCCAGCAGCTCCAGGGTTACCACTAATGAAAAACTGTTTTTT	CASSSRVTTNEKLFF
.	TRBV19	.	TRBJ2-2	TGTGCCAGTAGTACTCCGTCAGGGGTTGGCACCGGGGAGCTGTTTTTT	CASSTPSGVGTGELFF
.	TRBV28	.	TRBJ1-4	TGTGCCAGCAGCCCGGGGGGGTATGCAACTAATGAAAAACTGTTTTTT	CASSPGGYATNEKLFF
few	TRBV18	TRBD1	TRBJ2-7	TGTGCCAGCTCACCTCAACTTACGGGACAGGGAGAGGCCTACGAGCAGTACTTC	CASSPQLTGQGEAYEQYF
.	TRBV11-3	TRBD1	TRBJ2-7	TGTGCCAGCAGCCTCGGGACAGGGAGCTCCTACGAGCAGTACTTC	CASSLGTGSSYEQYF
.	TRBV7-2	.	TRBJ2-2	TGTGCCAGCCGAGGGCCCCTTTACACCGGGGAGCTGTTTTTT	CASRGPLYTGELFF
.	TRBV9	TRBD2	TRBJ2-5	TGTGCCAGCAGCCCCGCGGGGGGGCGGTCAGAGACCCAGTACTTC	CASSPAGGRSETQYF
once	TRBV5-1	TRBD1	TRBJ1-1	TGCGCCAGCAGCTTGCCGGCAGGGGGTTTACCGGAAGCTTTCTTT	CASSLPAGGLPEAFF
.	TRBV28	TRBD1	TRBJ2-2	TGTGCCAGCAGTACCCCGACAGGGGCGAACACCGGGGAGCTGTTTTTT	CASSTPTGANTGELFF
once	TRBV4-1	TRBD1	TRBJ2-3	TGCGCCAGCAGCCAATCTGGGACAGGGGGGGGCACAGATACGCAGTATTTT	CASSQSGTGGGTDTQYF
once	TRBV24-1	TRBD1	TRBJ2-5	TGTGCCACCAGTGATCGTACAGGGGGCCCAGAGACCCAGTACTTC	CATSDRTGGPETQYF
.	TRBV28	TRBD2	TRBJ2-7	TGTGCCAGCCGCGGGGGGACACCCTACGAGCAGTACTTC	CASRGGTPYEQYF